Below, 17 T cell receptor beta chains from the same sample are listed, as sequenced in a study of T cell repertoires in cytomegalovirus infection. TCRdb reprocessed the reads via MiXCR and lists one record per CDR3 protein. The sample holds under 100,000 distinct CDR3 sequences, more than 3.5% seen once. Sequenced material: PBMCs. These receptors were collected from a human donor in good health (CMV status not recorded). Some clones in this sample may be carry-over from other donors' samples.

This clonotype was picked up many times. This chain uses TRBV27 with TRBJ2-6; no firm D call. Between the trimmed V and J ends, which lost 0 bases and 6 bases, there was a span of 9 bases. This CDR3 spans 15 amino acids. Germline CDR1 and CDR2: MNHEY and SMNVEV (reference sequence). The CDR3 DNA reads TGTGCCAGCAGTTTATCGAAGGCCCAGGCCAACGTCCTGACTTTC. This encodes CASSLSKAQANVLTF.

This clonotype was seen many times. V and J are TRBV7-9 and TRBJ2-5; no firm D call. V lost 4 bases to trimming and J lost 0 bases, with 12 bases between them. The germline V gene encodes CDR1 SEHNR and CDR2 FQNEAQ (reference sequence). The CDR3 length is 15 residues. CDR3 nucleotide sequence: TGTGCCAGCAGCTCCAGTGGGGAAGACCAAGAGACCCAGTACTTC. This encodes CASSSSGEDQETQYF.

This clonotype was counted ten times or more. J is TRBJ2-7 and V is TRBV19; 7 bases fit TRBD2. Germline V gene data show CDR1 as LNHDA and CDR2 as SQIVND (reference sequence). V gave up 5 bases and J gave up 3 bases; unmatched junction bases: 10. The CDR3 covers 15 residues. CDR3 DNA sequence: TGTGCCAGTAGTCTCGTGACTAGCTATGGCTACGAGCAGTACTTC. Its protein is CASSLVTSYGYEQYF.

This clonotype was recorded at least ten times. The chain links TRBV28 to TRBJ2-7; no clear D. Per germline, CDR1 MDHEN and CDR2 SYDVKM. Trimming took off 2 bases at V and 0 bases at J, with 11 bases between the two ends. CDR3 size: 15 residues. CDR3 amino acids: CASSLGQASSYEQYF. As DNA, the CDR3 is TGTGCCAGCAGTTTAGGGCAGGCGAGCTCCTACGAGCAGTACTTC.

This clonotype was observed many times. This chain uses TRBV28 with TRBJ2-7, with 12 bases matching TRBD1. CDR3 length: 14 residues. V gave up 8 bases and J gave up 7 bases; unmatched junction bases: 9. Germline CDR1 and CDR2: MDHEN and SYDVKM. The CDR3 DNA reads TGTGCCAGCGGCCCCCGGGACAGGGGGCTGGAGCAGTACTTC. It translates to CASGPRDRGLEQYF.

In its sample, this clonotype was seen many times. Here the CDR3 reads CASSLTRPGLEIKETQYF. CDR3 nucleotide sequence: TGTGCCAGCAGCTTAACTAGACCGGGACTAGAAATTAAAGAGACCCAGTACTTC. The rearrangement uses TRBV7-2 and TRBJ2-5; 8 nucleotides match TRBD2. Looked up from germline, CDR1 is SGHTA and CDR2 is FQGNSA. The CDR3 length is 18 residues. Germline trimming cut 2 bases from V and 3 bases from J; bases unmatched to any gene: 14.

This clonotype was found many times. The J gene is TRBJ2-7, the V gene TRBV7-2; 13 nucleotides line up with TRBD2. The length of the CDR3 is 16 residues. With 1 base clipped from V and 3 bases from J, the junction kept 3 bases outside the gene matches. From germline, CDR1 is SGHTA and CDR2 FQGNSA. CDR3 in DNA: TGTGCCAGCAGCTTAGGGGGACTAGCGGGGAGCTACGAGCAGTACTTC. Translating it yields CASSLGGLAGSYEQYF.

As to this clonotype: One base away lies a much larger clone, so this may be a sequencing read error. The chain links TRBV27 to TRBJ1-1; D is perhaps TRBD1 (6 bases). Germline V lookup: CDR1 MNHEY, CDR2 SMNVEV (reference sequence). The CDR3 consists of 14 residues. The CDR3 spells CASSLASRGQEACF. The CDR3 DNA reads TGTGCCAGCAGCCTAGCCTCCCGGGGACAAGAAGCTTGCTTT.

This clonotype was counted ten times or more. The chain couples TRBV7-2 to TRBJ2-3; 8 nucleotides align to TRBD2. Germline V gene sequence: CDR1 SGHTA, CDR2 FQGNSA. The CDR3 extends over 14 amino acids. V shed 8 bases, J shed 1 base, and the junction held 5 bases outside the gene matches. CDR3 DNA: TGTGCCAGCTCTTGGCGGGGGGGCACAGATACGCAGTATTTT. Translation gives CASSWRGGTDTQYF.

This clonotype was recorded at least ten times. V is TRBV7-6 and J is TRBJ1-2; no reliable D call. Looked up from germline, CDR1 is SGHVS and CDR2 is FNYEAQ. The CDR3 covers 15 residues. The germline V and J ends were trimmed by 5 bases and 4 bases, with 17 bases remaining between them. This CDR3 is CASSPEAVVTYGYTF. The CDR3 DNA reads as TGTGCCAGCAGCCCCGAGGCGGTGGTTACCTATGGCTACACCTTC.

This clonotype was observed at least ten times. The V and J genes are TRBV7-3 and TRBJ2-7; D gene uncertain. Trimming pared 2 bases from V and 2 bases from J, leaving 7 bases between. The germline V gene encodes CDR1 SGHTA and CDR2 FQGTGA. The CDR3 runs 13 residues. The CDR3 bases are TGTGCCAGCAGCTTACACGGAACCTACGAGCAGTACTTC. Residues: CASSLHGTYEQYF.

This clonotype was recorded at least ten times. This chain links TRBV7-2 with TRBJ1-4; D remains unclear. Deletions cut 5 bases from V and 0 bases from J, with 16 bases between. The CDR3 spans 17 residues. Germline loops: CDR1 SGHTA, CDR2 FQGNSA. This CDR3 reads CASSPFLRAATNEKLFF. The CDR3 region has the DNA TGTGCCAGCAGCCCCTTTCTAAGGGCAGCAACTAATGAAAAACTGTTTTTT.

V is TRBV2 and J is TRBJ2-3, with D perhaps TRBD2 (6 bases). The CDR3 has 13 residues. CDR1 and CDR2 (germline): SNHLY, FYNNEI. Trimming left V 8 bases short and J 2 bases short, with 11 bases between. The CDR3 loop is CASVPDYTDTQYF. CDR3 in DNA: TGTGCCAGCGTTCCGGACTACACAGATACGCAGTATTTT.

There are many counts of this clonotype. The chain carries TRBV5-6 and TRBJ1-4; 7 nucleotides match TRBD1. Germline assignment: CDR1 SGHDT and CDR2 YYEEEE. This CDR3 contains 16 residues. V trimming: 2 bases; J trimming: 2 bases; junction bases outside the gene matches: 6. CDR3 amino acids: CASSLNAGQTNEKLFF. The CDR3 DNA reads TGTGCCAGCAGCTTAAACGCGGGACAGACTAATGAAAAACTGTTTTTT.

Ten or more counts support this clonotype. Just one base apart from a much larger clone, this may be a read error. This sequence joins TRBV28 and TRBJ1-5; D unclear. V was shortened by 6 bases and J by 5 bases, with 8 bases between the two germline ends. The CDR3 spans 12 residues. The germline gives CDR1 MDHEN, CDR2 SYDVKM. For the CDR3, the DNA is TGTGCCAGCAGCTCAGATTATCAGCCCCAGCATTTT. It encodes CASSSDYQPQHF. The full variable domain, completed using reference TRBV28 and TRBJ1-5, is DVKVTQSSRYLVKRTGEKVFLECVQDMDHENMFWYRQDPGLGLRLIYFSYDVKMKEKGDIPEGYSVSREKKERFSLILESASTNQTSMYLCASSSDYQPQHFGDGTRLSIL.

On this clonotype: This could be a read error, since a much larger clone is one nucleotide away. The CDR3 sequence is CASSQDRGTGYGQYF. The CDR3 DNA reads as TGTGCCAGCAGCCAAGACCGTGGGACAGGATACGGGCAGTACTTC. The chain uses TRBV4-2 and TRBJ2-7, with 8 bases that match TRBD1. The CDR3 consists of 15 residues. The germline CDR1 and CDR2 sequences are LGHNA and YNFKEQ.

This clonotype came up many times. V usage is TRBV7-8 and J usage is TRBJ1-5, with D perhaps matching TRBD1 (5 bases). V lost 2 bases and J lost 2, with 13 bases in between. This CDR3 is built from 16 residues. Germline-derived CDR1 and CDR2 are SGHVS and FQNEAQ. CDR3 bases: TGTGCCAGCAGCTTACTCAGGGAAGGACGCAATCAGCCCCAGCATTTT. Translated, it gives CASSLLREGRNQPQHF.